This T cell receptor (beta chain) was retrieved from a study of CD8 T cells in ankylosing spondylitis. From the 5' RACE reads, TCRdb called clonotypes with MiXCR, one entry per CDR3 protein. The table lists hundreds of thousands of distinct CDR3 sequences, 8% to 9.5% of them singletons. Study outcomes and limitations: The study identified a TCR beta motif of several highly homologous variants that appeared characteristic of ankylosing spondylitis blood. Relatively rare in peripheral blood, disease-linked clones were also CD8+. Reactive arthritis synovial fluid and blood were previously reported to contain some motif variants. Disease-linked clones reportedly showed significant enrichment in matched ankylosing spondylitis synovial fluid.

CDR3 length: 14 residues. V was trimmed by 8 bases and J by 2 bases, leaving 10 bases between them. Per germline, CDR1 MNHNS and CDR2 SASEGT. This clonotype was observed many times. The target antigen is unknown. This TCR was recovered from a male donor with ankylosing spondylitis or in good health (not recorded which). Sequences were obtained from blood, either unsorted or a sorted T cell fraction (not recorded which). This chain joins TRBV6-1 and TRBJ1-6; the D gene is possibly TRBD1 (5 bases). The CDR3 DNA follows: TGTGCCAGCGGCTCAGGGACCTATAATTCACCCCTCCACTTT. Its protein product is CASGSGTYNSPLHF.